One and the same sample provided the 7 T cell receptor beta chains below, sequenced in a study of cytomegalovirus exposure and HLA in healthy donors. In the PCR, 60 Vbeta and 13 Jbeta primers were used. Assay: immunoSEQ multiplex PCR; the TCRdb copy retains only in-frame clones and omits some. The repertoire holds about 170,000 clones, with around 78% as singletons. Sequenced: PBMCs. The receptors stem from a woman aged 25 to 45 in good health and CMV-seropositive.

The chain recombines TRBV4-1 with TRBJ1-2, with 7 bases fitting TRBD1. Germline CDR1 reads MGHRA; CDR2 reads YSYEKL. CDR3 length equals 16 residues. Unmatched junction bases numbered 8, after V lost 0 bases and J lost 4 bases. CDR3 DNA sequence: TGCGCCAGCAGCCAAGAGTTGGGGTCAGGGGGCTATGGCTACACCTTC. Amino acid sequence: CASSQELGSGGYGYTF.

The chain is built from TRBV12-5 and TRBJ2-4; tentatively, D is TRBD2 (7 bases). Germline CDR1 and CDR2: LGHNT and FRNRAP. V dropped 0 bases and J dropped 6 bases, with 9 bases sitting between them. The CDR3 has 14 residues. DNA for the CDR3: TGTGCTAGTGGTTTGGTAGGGGGGGGAAACATTCAGTACTTC. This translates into CASGLVGGGNIQYF.

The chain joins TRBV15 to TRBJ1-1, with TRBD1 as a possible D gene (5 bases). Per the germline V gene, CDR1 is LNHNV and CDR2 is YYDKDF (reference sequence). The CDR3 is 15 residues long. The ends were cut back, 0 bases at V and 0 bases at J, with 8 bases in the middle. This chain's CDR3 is CATSRDRQMNTEAFF. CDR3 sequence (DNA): TGTGCCACCAGCAGAGATAGACAGATGAACACTGAAGCTTTCTTT.

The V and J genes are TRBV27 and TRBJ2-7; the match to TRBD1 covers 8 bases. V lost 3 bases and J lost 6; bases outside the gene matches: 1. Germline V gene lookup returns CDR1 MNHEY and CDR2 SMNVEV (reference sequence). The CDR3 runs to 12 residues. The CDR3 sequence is CASSLTGVEQYF. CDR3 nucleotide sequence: TGTGCCAGCAGTTTGACAGGGGTCGAGCAGTACTTC.

The CDR3, as DNA: TGCGCCAGCAGCTTCTGGACAGGGGGCGCGGAGACCCAGTACTTC. This translates into CASSFWTGGAETQYF. The chain joins TRBV5-1 to TRBJ2-5; 11 bases line up with TRBD1. Germline V gene sequence: CDR1 SGHRS, CDR2 YFSETQ. V lost 2 bases and J lost 5; bases outside the gene matches: 5. The CDR3 runs to 15 residues. Drawing the rest from reference TRBV5-1 and TRBJ2-5, the complete variable domain is KAGVTQTPRYLIKTRGQQVTLSCSPISGHRSVSWYQQTPGQGLQFLFEYFSETQRNKGNFPGRFSGRQFSNSRSEMNVSTLELGDSALYLCASSFWTGGAETQYFGPGTRLLVL.

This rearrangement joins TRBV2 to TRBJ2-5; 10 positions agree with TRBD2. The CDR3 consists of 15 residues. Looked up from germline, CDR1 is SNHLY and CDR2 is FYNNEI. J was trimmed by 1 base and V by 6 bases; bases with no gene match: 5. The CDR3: CASRNSGGRQETQYF. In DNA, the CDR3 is TGTGCCAGCAGGAATAGCGGGGGGCGCCAAGAGACCCAGTACTTC. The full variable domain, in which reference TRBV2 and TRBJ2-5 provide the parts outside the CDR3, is EPEVTQTPSHQVTQMGQEVILRCVPISNHLYFYWYRQILGQKVEFLVSFYNNEISEKSEIFDDQFSVERPDGSNFTLKIRSTKLEDSAMYFCASRNSGGRQETQYFGPGTRLLVL.

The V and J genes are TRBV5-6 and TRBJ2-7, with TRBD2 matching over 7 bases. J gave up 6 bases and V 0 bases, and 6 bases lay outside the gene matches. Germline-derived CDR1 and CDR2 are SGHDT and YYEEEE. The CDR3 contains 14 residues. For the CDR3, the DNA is TGTGCCAGCAGCTTGGTAGCGGGTTCTTCCGAGCAGTACTTC. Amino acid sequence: CASSLVAGSSEQYF.